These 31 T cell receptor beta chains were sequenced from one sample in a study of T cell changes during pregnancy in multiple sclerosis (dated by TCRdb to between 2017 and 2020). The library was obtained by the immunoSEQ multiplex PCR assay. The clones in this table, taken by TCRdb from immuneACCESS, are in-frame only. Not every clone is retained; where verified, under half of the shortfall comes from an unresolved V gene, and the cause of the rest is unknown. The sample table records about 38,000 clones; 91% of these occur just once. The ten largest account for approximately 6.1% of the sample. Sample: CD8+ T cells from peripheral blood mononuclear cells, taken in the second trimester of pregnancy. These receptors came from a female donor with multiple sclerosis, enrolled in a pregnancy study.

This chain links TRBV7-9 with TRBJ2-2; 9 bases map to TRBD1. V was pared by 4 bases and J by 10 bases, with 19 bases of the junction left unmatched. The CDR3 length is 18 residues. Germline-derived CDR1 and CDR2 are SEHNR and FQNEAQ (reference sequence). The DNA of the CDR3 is TGTGCCAGCAGCTCCTCTTTGAACTCCCGGGACAGGGTGGCGGAGCTGTTTTTT. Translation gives CASSSSLNSRDRVAELFF.

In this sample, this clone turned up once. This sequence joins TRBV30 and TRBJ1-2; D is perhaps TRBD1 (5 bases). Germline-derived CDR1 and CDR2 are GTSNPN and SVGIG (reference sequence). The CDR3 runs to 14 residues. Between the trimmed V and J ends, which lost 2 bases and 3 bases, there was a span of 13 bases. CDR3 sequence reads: CAWSSGDQDYGYTF. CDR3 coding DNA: TGTGCCTGGAGTAGCGGGGACCAGGACTATGGCTACACCTTC.

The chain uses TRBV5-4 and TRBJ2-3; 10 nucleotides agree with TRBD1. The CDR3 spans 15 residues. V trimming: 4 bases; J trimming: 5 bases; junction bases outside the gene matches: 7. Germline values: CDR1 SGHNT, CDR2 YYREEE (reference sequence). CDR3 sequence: CASSPPDRGKDTQYF. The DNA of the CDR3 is TGTGCCAGCAGCCCACCGGACAGGGGGAAAGATACGCAGTATTTT.

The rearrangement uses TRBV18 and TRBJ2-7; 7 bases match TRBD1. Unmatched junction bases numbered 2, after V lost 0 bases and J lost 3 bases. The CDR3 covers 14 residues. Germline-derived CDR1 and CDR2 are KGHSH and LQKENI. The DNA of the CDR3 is TGTGCCAGCTCACCACCCCAGGGGGTCTACGAGCAGTACTTC. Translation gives CASSPPQGVYEQYF.

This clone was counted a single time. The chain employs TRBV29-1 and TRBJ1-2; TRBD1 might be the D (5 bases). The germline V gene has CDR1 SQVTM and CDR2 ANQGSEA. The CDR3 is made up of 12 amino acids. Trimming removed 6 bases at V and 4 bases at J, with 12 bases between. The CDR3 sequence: CSVEQGLYGYTF. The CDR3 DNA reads TGCAGCGTAGAGCAGGGACTCTATGGCTACACCTTC.

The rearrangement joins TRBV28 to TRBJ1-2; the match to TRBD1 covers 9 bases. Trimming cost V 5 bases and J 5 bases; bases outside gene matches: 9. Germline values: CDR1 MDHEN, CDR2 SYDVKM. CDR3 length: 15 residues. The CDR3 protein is CASSPRDRVVYGYTF. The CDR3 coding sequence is TGTGCCAGCAGTCCCCGGGACAGGGTTGTATATGGCTACACCTTC.

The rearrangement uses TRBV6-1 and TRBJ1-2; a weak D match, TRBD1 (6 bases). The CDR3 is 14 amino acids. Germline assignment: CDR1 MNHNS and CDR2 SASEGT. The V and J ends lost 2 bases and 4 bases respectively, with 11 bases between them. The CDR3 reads CASSELGAGYGYTF. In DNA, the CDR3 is TGTGCCAGCAGTGAATTGGGGGCAGGCTATGGCTACACCTTC.

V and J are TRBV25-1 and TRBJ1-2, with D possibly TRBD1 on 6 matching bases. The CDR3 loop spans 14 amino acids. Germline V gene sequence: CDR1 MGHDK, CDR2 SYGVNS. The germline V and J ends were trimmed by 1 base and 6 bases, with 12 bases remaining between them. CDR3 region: CASSEWAGADGYTF. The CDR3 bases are TGTGCCAGCAGTGAATGGGCAGGGGCTGATGGCTACACCTTC.

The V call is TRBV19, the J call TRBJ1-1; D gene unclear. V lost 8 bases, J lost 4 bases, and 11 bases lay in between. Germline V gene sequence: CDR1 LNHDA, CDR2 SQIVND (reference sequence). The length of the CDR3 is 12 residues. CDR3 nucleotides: TGTGCCAGTTGTGAGGGCAGCACTGAAGCTTTCTTT. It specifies CASCEGSTEAFF.

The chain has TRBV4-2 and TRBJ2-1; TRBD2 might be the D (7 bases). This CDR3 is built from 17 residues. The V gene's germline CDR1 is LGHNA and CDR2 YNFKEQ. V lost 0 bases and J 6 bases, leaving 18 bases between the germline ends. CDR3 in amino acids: CASSQDRFEGGLNEQFF. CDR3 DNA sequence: TGTGCCAGCAGCCAAGATAGGTTTGAGGGGGGGCTCAATGAGCAGTTCTTC.

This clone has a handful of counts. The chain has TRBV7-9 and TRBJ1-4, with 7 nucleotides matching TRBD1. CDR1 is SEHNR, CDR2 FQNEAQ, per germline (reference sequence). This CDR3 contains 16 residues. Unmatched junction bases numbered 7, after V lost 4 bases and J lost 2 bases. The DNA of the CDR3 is TGTGCCAGCAGCTATCAGGGGGAAGGGACTAATGAAAAACTGTTTTTT. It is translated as CASSYQGEGTNEKLFF.

In DNA, the CDR3 is TGCGCCAGCAGCTTGTTTTTCTACTATGGCTACACCTTC. This sequence encodes CASSLFFYYGYTF. The chain employs TRBV5-1 and TRBJ1-2; no reliable D call. Deletions cut 1 base from V and 3 bases from J, with 7 bases between. In germline, CDR1 is SGHRS, CDR2 YFSETQ. The CDR3 spans 13 residues.

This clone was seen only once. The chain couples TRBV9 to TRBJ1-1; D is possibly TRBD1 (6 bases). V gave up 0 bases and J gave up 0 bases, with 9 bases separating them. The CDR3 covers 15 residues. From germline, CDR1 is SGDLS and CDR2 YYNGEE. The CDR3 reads CASSVGTAMNTEAFF. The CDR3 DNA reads TGTGCCAGCAGCGTAGGGACAGCTATGAACACTGAAGCTTTCTTT. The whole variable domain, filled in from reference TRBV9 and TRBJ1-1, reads DSGVTQTPKHLITATGQRVTLRCSPRSGDLSVYWYQQSLDQGLQFLIQYYNGEERAKGNILERFSAQQFPDLHSELNLSSLELGDSALYFCASSVGTAMNTEAFFGQGTRLTVV.

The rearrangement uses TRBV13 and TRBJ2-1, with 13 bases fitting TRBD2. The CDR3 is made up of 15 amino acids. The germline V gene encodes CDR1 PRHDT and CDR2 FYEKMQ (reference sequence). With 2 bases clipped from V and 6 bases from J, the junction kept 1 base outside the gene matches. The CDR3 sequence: CASSLRTSGSNEQFF. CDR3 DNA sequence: TGTGCCAGCAGCTTAAGGACTAGCGGGAGCAATGAGCAGTTCTTC.

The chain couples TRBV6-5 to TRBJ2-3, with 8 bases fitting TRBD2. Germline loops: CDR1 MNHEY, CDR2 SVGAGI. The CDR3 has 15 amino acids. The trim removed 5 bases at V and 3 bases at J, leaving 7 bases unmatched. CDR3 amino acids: CASSQTSGQTDTQYF. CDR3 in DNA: TGTGCCAGCAGTCAAACTAGCGGCCAGACAGATACGCAGTATTTT.

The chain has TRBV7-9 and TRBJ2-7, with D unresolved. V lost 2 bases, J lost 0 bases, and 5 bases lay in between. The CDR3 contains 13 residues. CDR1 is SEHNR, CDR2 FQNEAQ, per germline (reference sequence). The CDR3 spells CASSLPGSYEQYF. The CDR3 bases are TGTGCCAGCAGCTTACCGGGCTCCTACGAGCAGTACTTC. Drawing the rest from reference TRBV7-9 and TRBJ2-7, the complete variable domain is DTGVSQNPRHKITKRGQNVTFRCDPISEHNRLYWYRQTLGQGPEFLTYFQNEAQLEKSRLLSDRFSAERPKGSFSTLEIQRTEQGDSAMYLCASSLPGSYEQYFGPGTRLTVT.

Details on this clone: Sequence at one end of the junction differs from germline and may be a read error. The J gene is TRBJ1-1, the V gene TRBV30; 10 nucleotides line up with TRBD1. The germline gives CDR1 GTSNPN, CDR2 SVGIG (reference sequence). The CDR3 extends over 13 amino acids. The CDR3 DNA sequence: TGTGCCTGGGGGACAGGGGAGAACGCTGAAGCTTTCTTT. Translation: CAWGTGENAEAFF.

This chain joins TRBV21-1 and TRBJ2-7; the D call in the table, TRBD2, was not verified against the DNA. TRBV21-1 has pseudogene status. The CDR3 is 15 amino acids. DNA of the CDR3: TGTGCCAGCAGCAAATTGAAGCGGACCTCCTACGAGCAGTACTTC. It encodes CASSKLKRTSYEQYF.

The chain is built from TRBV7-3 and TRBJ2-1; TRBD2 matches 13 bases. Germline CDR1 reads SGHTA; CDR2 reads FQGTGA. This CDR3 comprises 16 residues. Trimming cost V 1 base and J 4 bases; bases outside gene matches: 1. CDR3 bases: TGTGCCAGCAGCTTAATGGGACTAGCGGGGTACAATGAGCAGTTCTTC. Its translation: CASSLMGLAGYNEQFF.

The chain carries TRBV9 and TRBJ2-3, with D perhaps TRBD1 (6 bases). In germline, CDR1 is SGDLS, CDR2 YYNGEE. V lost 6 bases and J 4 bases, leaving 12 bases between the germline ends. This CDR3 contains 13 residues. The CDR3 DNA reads TGTGCCAGCATGCGACAGGAGGCAGATACGCAGTATTTT. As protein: CASMRQEADTQYF.

The CDR3 is CASSVSPAGGKTDTQYF. CDR3 bases: TGTGCCAGCAGCGTATCCCCAGCGGGGGGTAAGACAGATACGCAGTATTTT. V and J are TRBV9 and TRBJ2-3, with 9 bases aligning to TRBD2. From germline, CDR1 is SGDLS and CDR2 YYNGEE. This CDR3 comprises 17 residues. Losses at the gene ends were 1 base for V and 3 bases for J; bases not matched to a gene: 9.

Here the CDR3 reads CAISSGLFGTYEQYF. CDR3 nucleotide sequence: TGTGCCATCAGTTCGGGACTCTTTGGGACCTACGAGCAGTACTTC. The V call is TRBV10-3, the J call TRBJ2-7, with a tentative D call TRBD2 (6 bases). This CDR3 is 15 amino acids long. Trimming cost V 5 bases and J 2 bases, with 16 bases left between them. CDR1 and CDR2 (germline): ENHRY, SYGVKD.

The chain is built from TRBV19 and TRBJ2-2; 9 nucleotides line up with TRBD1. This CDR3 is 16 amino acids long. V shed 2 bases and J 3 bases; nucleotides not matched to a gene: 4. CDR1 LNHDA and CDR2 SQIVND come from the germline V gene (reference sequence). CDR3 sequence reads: CASSISQGAHTGELFF. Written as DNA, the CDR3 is TGTGCCAGTAGTATATCACAGGGGGCTCACACCGGGGAGCTGTTTTTT.

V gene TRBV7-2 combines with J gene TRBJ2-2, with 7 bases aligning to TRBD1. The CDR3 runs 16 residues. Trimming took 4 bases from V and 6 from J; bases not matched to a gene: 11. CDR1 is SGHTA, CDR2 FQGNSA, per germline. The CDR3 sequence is CASSSTGTVLSGELFF. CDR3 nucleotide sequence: TGTGCCAGCAGCTCTACCGGGACAGTTTTATCCGGGGAGCTGTTTTTT.

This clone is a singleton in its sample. The DNA of the CDR3 is TGTGCCAGCAGCCCCCGGGACAGCCCTCCCACGAACACCGGGGAGCTGTTTTTT. Its protein product is CASSPRDSPPTNTGELFF. This rearrangement joins TRBV21-1 to TRBJ2-2; the table's D call, TRBD1, was not checked against the DNA. TRBV21-1 is tagged as a pseudogene. The CDR3 totals 18 residues.

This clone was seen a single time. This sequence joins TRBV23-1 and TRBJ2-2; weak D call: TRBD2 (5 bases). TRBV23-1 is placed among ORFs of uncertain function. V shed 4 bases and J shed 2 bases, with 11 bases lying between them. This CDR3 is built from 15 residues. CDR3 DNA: TGCGCCAGCAGTCTTGGAGGACCTAACACCGGGGAGCTGTTTTTT. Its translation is CASSLGGPNTGELFF.

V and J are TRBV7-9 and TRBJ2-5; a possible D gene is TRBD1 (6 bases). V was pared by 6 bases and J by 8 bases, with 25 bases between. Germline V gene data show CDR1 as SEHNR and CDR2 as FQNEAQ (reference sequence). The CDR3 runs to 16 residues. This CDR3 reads CASSTEPGHSVRTQYF. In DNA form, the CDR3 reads TGTGCCAGCAGTACTGAACCGGGACACTCGGTTCGAACCCAGTACTTC.

In DNA, the CDR3 is TGTGCCAGCAGCTCGGACCGGGACAGGGTTTCCCAGCCCCAGCATTTT. Its protein is CASSSDRDRVSQPQHF. The chain employs TRBV5-6 and TRBJ1-5, with 9 bases lining up with TRBD1. The CDR3 consists of 16 residues. V gave up 3 bases and J gave up 7 bases; unmatched junction bases: 11. Looked up from germline, CDR1 is SGHDT and CDR2 is YYEEEE.

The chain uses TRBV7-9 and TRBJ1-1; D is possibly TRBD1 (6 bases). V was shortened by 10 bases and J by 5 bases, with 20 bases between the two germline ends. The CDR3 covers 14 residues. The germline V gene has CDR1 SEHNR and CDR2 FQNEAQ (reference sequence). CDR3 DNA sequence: TGTGCCACTAATCCCCGGGGACAATGGACTGAAGCTTTCTTT. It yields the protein CATNPRGQWTEAFF.

The CDR3 sequence is CASSQGRAQREVYETQYF. CDR3 nucleotide sequence: TGCGCCAGCAGCCAAGGCCGGGCCCAGCGGGAGGTTTATGAGACCCAGTACTTC. The J gene is TRBJ2-5, the V gene TRBV4-1; 9 nucleotides align to TRBD2. The CDR3 totals 18 residues. Germline assignment: CDR1 MGHRA and CDR2 YSYEKL. Trimming cost V 1 base and J 5 bases; bases outside gene matches: 14.

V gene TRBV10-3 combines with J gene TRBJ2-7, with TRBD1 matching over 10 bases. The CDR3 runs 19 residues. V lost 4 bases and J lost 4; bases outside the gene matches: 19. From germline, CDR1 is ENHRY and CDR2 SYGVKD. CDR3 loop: CAISGDPGQGKSGVYEQYF. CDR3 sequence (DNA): TGTGCCATCAGTGGAGACCCGGGACAGGGGAAATCTGGAGTGTACGAGCAGTACTTC.